This is a list of T cell receptor beta chains from one sample in a study of T cell responses to AZD1222 COVID-19 vaccine. TCRdb's table, derived via immunoSEQ multiplex PCR, lists solely in-frame clones and lacks some. This sample carries some 130,000 clones, approximately 88% of them seen once, and the ten largest clones take roughly 4.3%. Source: peripheral blood, taken on day 0 of AZD1222 vaccination. The source of these receptors is an adult in good health. Each CDR3 is given with its conserved first and last residue. The D gene is left open where the match is weak. Clone size, where shown, is once, few, many, or a class for clones that have expanded.

v_call: TRBV6-7; d_call: NA; j_call: TRBJ1-1; clone_size: NA; cdr3_aa: CASSYSSIEAFF; cdr3_nt: TGTGCCAGCAGTTACTCGAGCATTGAAGCTTTCTTT
v_call: TRBV5-6; d_call: NA; j_call: TRBJ1-6; clone_size: NA; cdr3_aa: CASSLSRGTSYNSPLHF; cdr3_nt: TGTGCCAGCAGCTTGAGTAGGGGAACGTCCTATAATTCACCCCTCCACTTT
v_call: TRBV5-6; d_call: NA; j_call: TRBJ1-4; clone_size: NA; cdr3_aa: CASSLGGSVATNEKLFF; cdr3_nt: TGTGCCAGCAGCCTGGGAGGCAGTGTTGCAACTAATGAAAAACTGTTTTTT
v_call: TRBV2; d_call: TRBD1; j_call: TRBJ1-3; clone_size: NA; cdr3_aa: CASSRDRSPLSGNTIYF; cdr3_nt: TGTGCCAGCTCCCGGGACAGGTCTCCTCTCTCTGGAAACACCATATATTTT
v_call: TRBV30; d_call: NA; j_call: TRBJ1-6; clone_size: NA; cdr3_aa: CAWSPGAMESPLHF; cdr3_nt: TGTGCCTGGAGTCCCGGGGCGATGGAGTCACCCCTCCACTTT
v_call: TRBV15; d_call: NA; j_call: TRBJ2-7; clone_size: NA; cdr3_aa: CATSRDGAGGGEQYF; cdr3_nt: TGTGCCACCAGCAGAGATGGAGCAGGGGGAGGTGAGCAGTACTTC
v_call: TRBV28; d_call: NA; j_call: TRBJ1-6; clone_size: NA; cdr3_aa: CASLRGNGSPLHF; cdr3_nt: TGTGCCAGCTTGCGGGGGAACGGTTCACCCCTCCACTTT
v_call: TRBV9; d_call: TRBD1; j_call: TRBJ2-1; clone_size: once; cdr3_aa: CASSVGGGSYNEQFF; cdr3_nt: TGTGCCAGCAGCGTAGGAGGGGGCTCTTACAATGAGCAGTTCTTC
v_call: TRBV6-5; d_call: NA; j_call: TRBJ2-5; clone_size: NA; cdr3_aa: CATSGIYQETQYF; cdr3_nt: TGTGCCACATCAGGGATTTACCAAGAGACCCAGTACTTC
v_call: TRBV19; d_call: NA; j_call: TRBJ1-1; clone_size: NA; cdr3_aa: CASSIKRNTEAFF; cdr3_nt: TGTGCCAGTAGTATAAAGAGGAACACTGAAGCTTTCTTT
v_call: TRBV6-5; d_call: TRBD2; j_call: TRBJ2-5; clone_size: NA; cdr3_aa: CASSRTLAGAQTQYF; cdr3_nt: TGTGCCAGCAGCCGTACTCTAGCGGGGGCACAGACCCAGTACTTC
v_call: TRBV28; d_call: NA; j_call: TRBJ1-5; clone_size: NA; cdr3_aa: CASTGSSNQPQHF; cdr3_nt: TGTGCCAGCACAGGATCTAGCAATCAGCCCCAGCATTTT
v_call: TRBV5-1; d_call: TRBD1; j_call: TRBJ2-7; clone_size: NA; cdr3_aa: CASSLGTGAPYEQYF; cdr3_nt: TGCGCCAGCAGCTTGGGGACAGGGGCGCCGTACGAGCAGTACTTC